The rows below give T cell receptor beta chains drawn from one sample of a study of blood T cells in healthy people across ages. Each CDR3 protein gets one entry after TCRdb re-called the 5' RACE reads with MiXCR. The sample yields 1.5 million to 2 million distinct CDR3 sequences, 40% to 55% seen once. The specimen was blood. The receptor source for this set is a middle-aged woman in good health. Both conserved end residues are part of each CDR3. Each record gives: V gene, D gene, CDR3 protein. D genes are given only for firm matches.

v_gene: TRBV4-3
d_gene: TRBD2
CDR3aa: CASSQDPTGGVGDEQFF

v_gene: TRBV20-1
d_gene: TRBD2
CDR3aa: CSAPQTSGHDEQFF

v_gene: TRBV2
d_gene: TRBD1
CDR3aa: CASTRQGSGEAFF

v_gene: TRBV20-1
d_gene: TRBD2
CDR3aa: CSARTRGISYEQYF

v_gene: TRBV20-1
d_gene: NA
CDR3aa: CSAKFYASTDTQYF

v_gene: TRBV14
d_gene: NA
CDR3aa: CASSQDVYCEQYF

v_gene: TRBV4-3
d_gene: NA
CDR3aa: CASSRFIQGSSTDTQYF

v_gene: TRBV7-9
d_gene: NA
CDR3aa: CASSSGQSTEAFF

v_gene: TRBV20-1
d_gene: TRBD2
CDR3aa: CSARSWLAGRKSSYEQYF

v_gene: TRBV5-1
d_gene: NA
CDR3aa: CASSFEGTSYEQYF

v_gene: TRBV4-1
d_gene: TRBD1
CDR3aa: CASSQDGETGWYNEQFF

v_gene: TRBV5-5
d_gene: NA
CDR3aa: CASALVLSTDTQYF

v_gene: TRBV12-3/TRBV12-4
d_gene: NA
CDR3aa: CASIARAGSSYEQYF

v_gene: TRBV5-1
d_gene: NA
CDR3aa: CASSLVQDQETQYF

v_gene: TRBV20-1
d_gene: NA
CDR3aa: CSARVSGSHYNEQFF

v_gene: TRBV7-9
d_gene: NA
CDR3aa: CASSSLAGGNSRPFF

v_gene: TRBV24-1
d_gene: NA
CDR3aa: CATSDLTYNAGELFF

v_gene: TRBV9
d_gene: NA
CDR3aa: CASSVAGGDTEAFF

v_gene: TRBV28
d_gene: TRBD2
CDR3aa: CASSLLATAGGNEQFF

v_gene: TRBV12-3/TRBV12-4
d_gene: TRBD2
CDR3aa: CASSYGRAGGYEQYF

v_gene: TRBV20-1
d_gene: TRBD1
CDR3aa: CSARDRGQGAYEQYF

v_gene: TRBV29-1
d_gene: NA
CDR3aa: CSVEEGQGTQYF

v_gene: TRBV5-1
d_gene: TRBD1
CDR3aa: CASSFTGAEGYTF

v_gene: TRBV4-2
d_gene: NA
CDR3aa: CASSSVASSYHEQFF

v_gene: TRBV4-1
d_gene: TRBD1
CDR3aa: CASSQQRTGGVGEQFF

v_gene: TRBV7-9
d_gene: NA
CDR3aa: CASSFQTGNTIYF

v_gene: TRBV5-5
d_gene: NA
CDR3aa: CASRLGSALREKLFF

v_gene: TRBV27
d_gene: TRBD2
CDR3aa: CASRRGLAGAFRGLTDTQYF

v_gene: TRBV10-3
d_gene: NA
CDR3aa: CAISQSTTCNEQFF

v_gene: TRBV10-1
d_gene: NA
CDR3aa: CASSDGAGTYKEQFF

v_gene: TRBV5-5
d_gene: NA
CDR3aa: CASSREGPSPYEQYF

v_gene: TRBV7-3
d_gene: TRBD2
CDR3aa: CASSPMRGTTSGAHSGANVLTF

v_gene: TRBV6-5
d_gene: TRBD2
CDR3aa: CASRSQRGDPDTQYF

v_gene: TRBV6-6
d_gene: NA
CDR3aa: CASSYQGSSTDTQYF

v_gene: TRBV28
d_gene: TRBD1
CDR3aa: CASSPMPGQGSYNSPLHF

v_gene: TRBV27
d_gene: NA
CDR3aa: CASRKGLDYGYTF

v_gene: TRBV29-1
d_gene: NA
CDR3aa: CSVPRGANYGYTF

v_gene: TRBV20-1
d_gene: NA
CDR3aa: CSAAPQSGGYTDTQYF

v_gene: TRBV7-3
d_gene: NA
CDR3aa: CASSLGVGTYNEQFF

v_gene: TRBV24-1
d_gene: TRBD1
CDR3aa: CATRDAGGQGFNEQYF

v_gene: TRBV7-2
d_gene: NA
CDR3aa: CASSWTNEQFF

v_gene: TRBV3-1
d_gene: TRBD2
CDR3aa: CASSQAGGLAGPPAHNEQFF

v_gene: TRBV27
d_gene: TRBD1
CDR3aa: CASSLSPGTGDTQYF

v_gene: TRBV4-2
d_gene: NA
CDR3aa: CASSPRVDYGYTF

v_gene: TRBV7-9
d_gene: NA
CDR3aa: CASSSDPSWETQYF

v_gene: TRBV20-1
d_gene: NA
CDR3aa: CSAETVYNEQFF

v_gene: TRBV25-1
d_gene: TRBD2
CDR3aa: CASSELRGRGGYNEQFF

v_gene: TRBV20-1
d_gene: TRBD2
CDR3aa: CSARLAGRNQETQYF